The entry below gives a single TCR beta chain sequence along with its context. Its specificity is unknown. A multiplex PCR was run with 60 Vbeta primers and 13 Jbeta primers. In the study's own analysis: An analysis that came later counted around 80 million unique TCR beta chains, approximately 10 million shared. Sequencing used immunoSEQ multiplex PCR; TCRdb keeps in-frame clones, though not all of them. V, J and clone size reflect that table, while D and trimming were determined from the DNA. The sample includes some 190,000 clones, 82% seen only once; the top ten take 1.5%. These data come from a study of cytomegalovirus exposure and HLA in healthy donors. Study overall: Under 90% of roughly 400 genotyped donors fell in the Caucasian-associated ancestry cluster.

General observations from the study: A list of 164 TCR beta chains associated with cytomegalovirus was given.

The donors gave bone marrow, and they were healthy. J gave up 0 bases and V 6 bases, and 2 bases lay outside the gene matches. The V gene's germline CDR1 is LNHDA and CDR2 SQIVND (reference sequence). The CDR3 spans 14 residues. The clonotype originates from a man in his forties or fifties in good health and CMV-seronegative. The sequencing sample was made of PBMCs. V usage is TRBV19 and J usage is TRBJ1-1; 9 nucleotides line up with TRBD1. In DNA, the CDR3 is TGTGCCAGTAGGCGGACAGGGGTGAACACTGAAGCTTTCTTT. Translating gives CASRRTGVNTEAFF.